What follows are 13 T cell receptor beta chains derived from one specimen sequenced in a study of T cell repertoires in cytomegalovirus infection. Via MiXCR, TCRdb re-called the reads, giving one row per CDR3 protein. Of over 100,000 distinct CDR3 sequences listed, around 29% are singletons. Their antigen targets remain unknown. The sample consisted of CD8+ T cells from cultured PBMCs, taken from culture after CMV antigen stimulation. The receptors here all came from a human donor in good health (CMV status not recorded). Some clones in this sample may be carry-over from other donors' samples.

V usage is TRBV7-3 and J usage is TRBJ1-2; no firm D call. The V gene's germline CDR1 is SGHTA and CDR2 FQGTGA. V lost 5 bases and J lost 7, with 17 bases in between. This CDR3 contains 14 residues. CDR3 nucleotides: TGTGCCAGCAGCCCAGTTTCGGAACCTTCTGGCTACACCTTC. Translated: CASSPVSEPSGYTF. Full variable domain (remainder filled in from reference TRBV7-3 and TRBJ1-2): GAGVSQTPSNKVTEKGKYVELRCDPISGHTALYWYRQSLGQGPEFLIYFQGTGAADDSGLPNDRFFAVRPEGSVSTLKIQRTERGDSAVYLCASSPVSEPSGYTFGSGTRLTVV.

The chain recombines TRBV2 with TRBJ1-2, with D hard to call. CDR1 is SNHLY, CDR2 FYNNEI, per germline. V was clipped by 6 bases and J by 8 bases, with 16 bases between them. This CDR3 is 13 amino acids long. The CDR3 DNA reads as TGTGCCAGCAGCGCCGGACGGCAGTTCGGCTACACCTTC. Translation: CASSAGRQFGYTF.

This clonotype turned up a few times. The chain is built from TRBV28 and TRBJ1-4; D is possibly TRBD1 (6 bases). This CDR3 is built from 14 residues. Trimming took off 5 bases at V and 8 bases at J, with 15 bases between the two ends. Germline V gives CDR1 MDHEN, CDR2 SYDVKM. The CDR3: CASSLTGLKEKLFF. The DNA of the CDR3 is TGTGCCAGCAGTCTGACAGGCTTAAAGGAAAAACTGTTTTTT.

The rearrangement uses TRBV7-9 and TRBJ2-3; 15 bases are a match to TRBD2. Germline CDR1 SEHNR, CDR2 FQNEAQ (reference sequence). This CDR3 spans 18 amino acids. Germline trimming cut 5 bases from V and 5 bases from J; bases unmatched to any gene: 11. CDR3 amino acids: CASSEGLAGGLYIDTQYF. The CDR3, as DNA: TGTGCCAGCAGCGAAGGACTAGCGGGGGGGCTTTATATAGATACGCAGTATTTT.

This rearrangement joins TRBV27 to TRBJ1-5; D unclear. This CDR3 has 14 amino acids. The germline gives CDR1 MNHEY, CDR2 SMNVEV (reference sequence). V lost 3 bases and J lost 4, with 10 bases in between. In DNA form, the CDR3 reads TGTGCCAGCAGTTTTGTCGGGTCGAATCAGCCCCAGCATTTT. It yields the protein CASSFVGSNQPQHF.

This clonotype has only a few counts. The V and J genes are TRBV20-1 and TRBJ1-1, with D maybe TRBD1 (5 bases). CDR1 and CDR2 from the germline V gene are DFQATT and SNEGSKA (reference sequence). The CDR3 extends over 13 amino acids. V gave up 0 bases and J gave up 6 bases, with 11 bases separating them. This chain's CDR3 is CSARDLGVPEAFF. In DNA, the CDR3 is TGCAGTGCTAGAGATTTAGGGGTCCCTGAAGCTTTCTTT.

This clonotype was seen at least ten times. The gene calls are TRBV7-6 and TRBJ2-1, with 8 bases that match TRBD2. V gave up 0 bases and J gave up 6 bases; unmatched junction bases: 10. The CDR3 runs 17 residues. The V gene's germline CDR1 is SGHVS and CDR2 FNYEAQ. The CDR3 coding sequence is TGTGCCAGCAGCTTAGCTGGTGGGCTAGCGGGTAGCAATGAGCAGTTCTTC. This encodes CASSLAGGLAGSNEQFF.

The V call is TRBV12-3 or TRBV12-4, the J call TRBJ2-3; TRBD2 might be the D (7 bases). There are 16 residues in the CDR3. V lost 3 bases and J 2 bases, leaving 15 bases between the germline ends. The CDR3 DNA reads TGTGCCAGCAGTTTCTGGGACGGGGGGCTCACAGATACGCAGTATTTT. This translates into CASSFWDGGLTDTQYF.

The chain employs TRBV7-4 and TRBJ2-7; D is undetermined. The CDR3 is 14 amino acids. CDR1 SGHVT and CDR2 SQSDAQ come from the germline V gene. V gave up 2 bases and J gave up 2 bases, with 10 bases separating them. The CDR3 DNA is TGTGCCAGCAGCTTATGGAACGGCACCTACGAGCAGTACTTC. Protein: CASSLWNGTYEQYF.

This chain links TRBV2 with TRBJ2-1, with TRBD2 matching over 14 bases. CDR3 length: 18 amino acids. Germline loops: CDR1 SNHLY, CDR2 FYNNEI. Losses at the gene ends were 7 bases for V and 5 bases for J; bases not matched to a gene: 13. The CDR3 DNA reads TGTGCCAGCAATTGGGACAGGGGACTAGCGGGGGCCCACAATGAGCAGTTCTTC. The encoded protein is CASNWDRGLAGAHNEQFF.

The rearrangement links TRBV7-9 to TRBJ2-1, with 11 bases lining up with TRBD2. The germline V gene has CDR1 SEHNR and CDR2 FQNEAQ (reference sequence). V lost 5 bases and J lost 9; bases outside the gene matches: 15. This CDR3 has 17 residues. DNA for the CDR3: TGTGCCAGCAGCCCGACTATTCTAGCGGGGGGCAGGGTTGAGCAGTTCTTC. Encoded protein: CASSPTILAGGRVEQFF. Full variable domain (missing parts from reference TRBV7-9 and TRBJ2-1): DTGVSQNPRHKITKRGQNVTFRCDPISEHNRLYWYRQTLGQGPEFLTYFQNEAQLEKSRLLSDRFSAERPKGSFSTLEIQRTEQGDSAMYLCASSPTILAGGRVEQFFGPGTRLTVL.

CDR3 DNA: TGTGCCAGCAGTTTCGAACAGGGAGGGCAGCCCCAGCATTTT. This encodes CASSFEQGGQPQHF. V usage is TRBV12-3 or TRBV12-4 and J usage is TRBJ1-5; D is perhaps TRBD1 (6 bases). The length of the CDR3 is 14 residues. Trimming took off 3 bases at V and 7 bases at J, with 13 bases between the two ends.

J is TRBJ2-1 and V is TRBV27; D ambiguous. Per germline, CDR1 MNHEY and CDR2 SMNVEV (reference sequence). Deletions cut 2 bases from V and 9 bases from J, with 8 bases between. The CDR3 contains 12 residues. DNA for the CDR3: TGTGCCAGCAGTTTACCGCGCGGTGAGCAGTTCTTC. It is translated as CASSLPRGEQFF.